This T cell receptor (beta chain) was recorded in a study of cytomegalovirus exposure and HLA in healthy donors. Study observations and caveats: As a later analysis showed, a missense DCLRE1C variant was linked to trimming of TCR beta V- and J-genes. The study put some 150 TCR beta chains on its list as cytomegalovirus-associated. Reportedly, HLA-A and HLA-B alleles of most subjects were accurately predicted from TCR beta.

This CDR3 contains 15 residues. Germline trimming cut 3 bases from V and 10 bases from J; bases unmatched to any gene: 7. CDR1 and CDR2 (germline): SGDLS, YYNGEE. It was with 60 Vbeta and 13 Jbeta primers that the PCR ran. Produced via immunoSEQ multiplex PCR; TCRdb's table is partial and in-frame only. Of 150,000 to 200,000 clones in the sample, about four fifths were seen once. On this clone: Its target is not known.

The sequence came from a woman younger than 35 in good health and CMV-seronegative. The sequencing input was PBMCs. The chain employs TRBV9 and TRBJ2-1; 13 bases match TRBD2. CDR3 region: CASSETGTSGEEQFF. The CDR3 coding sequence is TGTGCCAGCAGCGAAACCGGGACTAGCGGGGAAGAGCAGTTCTTC. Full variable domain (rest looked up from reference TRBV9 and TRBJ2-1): DSGVTQTPKHLITATGQRVTLRCSPRSGDLSVYWYQQSLDQGLQFLIQYYNGEERAKGNILERFSAQQFPDLHSELNLSSLELGDSALYFCASSETGTSGEEQFFGPGTRLTVL.